What follows are 14 T cell receptor beta chains derived from one specimen sequenced in a study of cytomegalovirus exposure and HLA in healthy donors (dated by TCRdb to the late 2010s). To prepare the library, the immunoSEQ multiplex PCR assay was applied. For the multiplex PCR, a mixture combining 60 forward primers for TCR Vbeta segments and 13 reverse primers for TCR Jbeta segments was used. Imported from immuneACCESS, the table was reduced by TCRdb to in-frame sequences with V and J called. These copies leave out some clones; in studies compared against another copy, an unresolved V gene accounts for under half, and the cause of the remainder is not known. Within this sample are approximately 110,000 clones, with 73% of them counted one time only. 4% to 5% of the sample lies in the top ten. Sequenced: PBMCs. These receptors were collected from a middle-aged woman in good health and CMV-seronegative.

The chain combines TRBV27 with TRBJ1-1; possible D gene TRBD1, 5 bases. Germline values: CDR1 MNHEY, CDR2 SMNVEV (reference sequence). CDR3 length: 17 amino acids. The V end lost 0 bases, the J end lost 5 bases, and 19 bases lay between the germline ends. CDR3 nucleotides: TGTGCCAGCAGTTTATCCAAATATGGTCCGGGGGATACTGAAGCTTTCTTT. Its protein is CASSLSKYGPGDTEAFF.

This clone has just a few counts. The chain couples TRBV6-5 to TRBJ2-2, with a possible D match to TRBD1 (6 bases). Looked up from germline, CDR1 is MNHEY and CDR2 is SVGAGI. Trimming shortened V by 5 bases and J by 1 base, and 11 bases separated the two germline ends. The CDR3 is 15 amino acids. CDR3: CASSTGLWNTGELFF. The CDR3 bases are TGTGCCAGCAGTACAGGGTTATGGAACACCGGGGAGCTGTTTTTT.

This sequence joins TRBV28 and TRBJ2-7, with TRBD2 matching over 8 bases. The CDR3 totals 19 residues. Unmatched junction bases numbered 21, after V lost 7 bases and J lost 1 base. In germline, CDR1 is MDHEN, CDR2 SYDVKM. The CDR3, as DNA: TGTGCCAGCACAGGCCCCATCTCTCCGGGACGGGAGGGTTCCTACGAGCAGTACTTC. It specifies CASTGPISPGREGSYEQYF.

This chain uses TRBV19 with TRBJ1-6; 8 positions agree with TRBD1. Germline V gene data show CDR1 as LNHDA and CDR2 as SQIVND (reference sequence). V lost 6 bases and J lost 6; bases outside the gene matches: 7. There are 15 residues in the CDR3. In DNA, the CDR3 is TGTGCCAGTAGCTTTCAGACAGGGGCTAATTCACCCCTCCACTTT. It codes for CASSFQTGANSPLHF.

This sequence joins TRBV5-4 and TRBJ2-1, with 7 positions matching TRBD2. V shed 4 bases, J shed 6 bases, and the junction held 10 bases outside the gene matches. The CDR3 totals 15 residues. Germline values: CDR1 SGHNT, CDR2 YYREEE (reference sequence). The chain's CDR3 is CASSTTSLVGNEQFF. DNA for the CDR3: TGTGCCAGCAGCACGACTAGCCTGGTCGGCAATGAGCAGTTCTTC.

The gene calls are TRBV13 and TRBJ2-7, with TRBD1 as a possible D gene (6 bases). V was shortened by 5 bases and J by 3 bases, with 17 bases between the two germline ends. This CDR3 has 15 amino acids. CDR1 and CDR2 from the germline V gene are PRHDT and FYEKMQ (reference sequence). DNA for the CDR3: TGTGCCAGCAGCCCAGTCCGGGACACTCGCTACGAGCAGTACTTC. This sequence encodes CASSPVRDTRYEQYF.

The chain recombines TRBV5-1 with TRBJ2-3; TRBD2 matches at 8 bases. The V gene's germline CDR1 is SGHRS and CDR2 YFSETQ. The J segment lost 3 bases and the V segment lost 2 bases, leaving 8 bases of the junction unmatched. The CDR3 has 16 amino acids. CDR3 region: CASSFTPGGDTDTQYF. The CDR3 DNA is TGCGCCAGCAGCTTTACCCCCGGGGGGGATACAGATACGCAGTATTTT.

Details on this clone: Different DNA sequences within this sample yield the same CDR3. The chain uses TRBV18 and TRBJ2-7; 7 bases align to TRBD1. Trimming removed 3 bases from V and 1 base from J; junction bases left unmatched: 3. CDR3 length: 14 amino acids. In germline, CDR1 is KGHSH, CDR2 LQKENI. CDR3 amino acids: CASSPPGGSYEQYF. The CDR3 DNA sequence: TGTGCCAGCTCACCTCCAGGGGGTTCCTACGAGCAGTACTTC.

The rearrangement joins TRBV27 to TRBJ2-1, with a weak D call TRBD2 (6 bases). V was cut by 6 bases and J by 6 bases, with 15 bases left in between. The CDR3 totals 14 residues. Germline CDR1 MNHEY, CDR2 SMNVEV (reference sequence). CDR3 protein: CASSLTVGGNEQFF. The CDR3 DNA follows: TGTGCCAGCAGCCTGACGGTGGGGGGCAATGAGCAGTTCTTC.

This chain links TRBV30 with TRBJ2-1, with D possibly TRBD2 on 8 matching bases. Trimming cost V 6 bases and J 10 bases, with 25 bases left between them. CDR1 is GTSNPN and CDR2 is SVGIG in the germline V gene (reference sequence). The CDR3 sequence is 15 residues long. CDR3 coding DNA: TGTGCCTGTCAGGGGGGGAGCGGGAGCTTGCAGGAGCAGTTCTTC. Translation gives CACQGGSGSLQEQFF.

This clone was found a few times. This rearrangement joins TRBV11-3 to TRBJ1-1, with D hard to call. The V and J ends lost 3 bases and 2 bases respectively, with 10 bases between them. The CDR3 runs 14 residues. Germline V gives CDR1 SGHNT, CDR2 YENEEA. CDR3: CASSLQRINTEAFF. The DNA for the CDR3 is TGTGCCAGCAGCTTGCAGCGGATCAACACTGAAGCTTTCTTT.

This clone came up a few times. The rearrangement links TRBV7-8 to TRBJ1-5; D remains ambiguous. V was trimmed by 2 bases and J by 2 bases, leaving 10 bases between them. This CDR3 is 15 amino acids long. The germline CDR1 and CDR2 sequences are SGHVS and FQNEAQ. The CDR3 sequence: CASSLFTGGNQPQHF. The CDR3 DNA reads as TGTGCCAGCAGCTTATTTACCGGAGGCAATCAGCCCCAGCATTTT.

This clone was detected once. This CDR3 reads CASRGTRSYNEQFF. Here the CDR3 DNA reads TGTGCCAGCAGGGGGACTAGAAGTTACAATGAGCAGTTCTTC. The V call is TRBV2, the J call TRBJ2-1, with TRBD2 matching 8 bases. V gave up 6 bases and J gave up 4 bases; unmatched junction bases: 5. CDR3 length equals 14 residues. Germline loops: CDR1 SNHLY, CDR2 FYNNEI. The entire variable domain, with the rest obtained from reference TRBV2 and TRBJ2-1, is as follows: EPEVTQTPSHQVTQMGQEVILRCVPISNHLYFYWYRQILGQKVEFLVSFYNNEISEKSEIFDDQFSVERPDGSNFTLKIRSTKLEDSAMYFCASRGTRSYNEQFFGPGTRLTVL.

This chain connects TRBV10-3 to TRBJ2-1, with 11 bases aligning to TRBD2. The CDR3 runs 15 residues. The ends lost 3 bases at V and 6 bases at J; junction bases unmatched: 4. Germline V gene lookup returns CDR1 ENHRY and CDR2 SYGVKD. CDR3: CAISDSSGGSNEQFF. For the CDR3, the DNA is TGTGCCATCAGTGATTCTAGCGGGGGGTCCAATGAGCAGTTCTTC.